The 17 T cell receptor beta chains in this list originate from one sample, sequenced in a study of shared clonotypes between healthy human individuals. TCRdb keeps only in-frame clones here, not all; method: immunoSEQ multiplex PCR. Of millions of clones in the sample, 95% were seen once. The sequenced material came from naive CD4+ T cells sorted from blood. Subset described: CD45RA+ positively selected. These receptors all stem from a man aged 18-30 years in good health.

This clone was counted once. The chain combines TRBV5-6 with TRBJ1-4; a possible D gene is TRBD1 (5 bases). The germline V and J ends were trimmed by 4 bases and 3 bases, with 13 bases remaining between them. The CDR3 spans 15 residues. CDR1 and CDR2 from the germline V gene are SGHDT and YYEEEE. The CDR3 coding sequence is TGTGCCAGCAGCCGGGACCGGGGGGCTAATGAAAAACTGTTTTTT. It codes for CASSRDRGANEKLFF.

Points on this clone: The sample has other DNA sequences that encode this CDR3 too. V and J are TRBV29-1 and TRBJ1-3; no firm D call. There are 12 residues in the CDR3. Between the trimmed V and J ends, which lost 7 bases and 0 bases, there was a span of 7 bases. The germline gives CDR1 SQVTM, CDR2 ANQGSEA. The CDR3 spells CSARSSGNTIYF. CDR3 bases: TGCAGCGCCCGGAGCTCTGGAAACACCATATATTTT.

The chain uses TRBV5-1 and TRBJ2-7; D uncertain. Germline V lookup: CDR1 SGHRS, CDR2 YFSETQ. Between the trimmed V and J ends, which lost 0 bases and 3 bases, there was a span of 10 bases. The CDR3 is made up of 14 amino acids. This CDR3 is CASSLDYLFYEQYF. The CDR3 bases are TGCGCCAGCAGCTTGGATTATCTTTTCTACGAGCAGTACTTC.

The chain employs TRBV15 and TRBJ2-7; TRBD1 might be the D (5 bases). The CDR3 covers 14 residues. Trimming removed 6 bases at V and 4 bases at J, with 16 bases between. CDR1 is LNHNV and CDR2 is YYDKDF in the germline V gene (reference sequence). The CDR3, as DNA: TGTGCCACCAGAAGGACAACCCTCCCTTACGAGCAGTACTTC. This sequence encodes CATRRTTLPYEQYF. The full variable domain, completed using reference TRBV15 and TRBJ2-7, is DAMVIQNPRYQVTQFGKPVTLSCSQTLNHNVMYWYQQKSSQAPKLLFHYYDKDFNNEADTPDNFQSRRPNTSFCFLDIRSPGLGDTAMYLCATRRTTLPYEQYFGPGTRLTVT.

DNA of the CDR3: TGTGCCAGTAGGGTGCAGTCTAACCAAGAGACCCAGTACTTC. This codes for CASRVQSNQETQYF. V and J are TRBV19 and TRBJ2-5; no definite D call. Trimming shortened V by 6 bases and J by 0 bases, and 11 bases separated the two germline ends. This CDR3 has 14 amino acids. Germline values: CDR1 LNHDA, CDR2 SQIVND (reference sequence).

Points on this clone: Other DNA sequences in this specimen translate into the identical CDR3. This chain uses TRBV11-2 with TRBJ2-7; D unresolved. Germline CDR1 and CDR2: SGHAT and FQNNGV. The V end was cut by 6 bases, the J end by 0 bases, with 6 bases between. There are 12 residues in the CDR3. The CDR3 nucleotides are TGTGCCAGCAGGACTTCCTCCTACGAGCAGTACTTC. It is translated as CASRTSSYEQYF.

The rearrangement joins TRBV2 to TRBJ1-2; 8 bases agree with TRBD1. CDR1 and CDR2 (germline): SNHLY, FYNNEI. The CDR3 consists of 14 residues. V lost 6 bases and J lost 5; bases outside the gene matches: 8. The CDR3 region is CASRAGQGAYGYTF. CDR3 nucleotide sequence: TGTGCCAGCAGAGCAGGACAGGGTGCGTATGGCTACACCTTC.

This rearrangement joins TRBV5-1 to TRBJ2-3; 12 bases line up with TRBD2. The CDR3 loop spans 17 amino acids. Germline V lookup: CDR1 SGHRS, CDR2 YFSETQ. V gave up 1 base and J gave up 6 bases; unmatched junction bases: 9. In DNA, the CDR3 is TGCGCCAGCAGCTTGCGTAATCTAGCGGGAGGGGTGGATACGCAGTATTTT. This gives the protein CASSLRNLAGGVDTQYF. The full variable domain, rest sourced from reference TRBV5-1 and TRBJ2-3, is KAGVTQTPRYLIKTRGQQVTLSCSPISGHRSVSWYQQTPGQGLQFLFEYFSETQRNKGNFPGRFSGRQFSNSRSEMNVSTLELGDSALYLCASSLRNLAGGVDTQYFGPGTRLTVL.

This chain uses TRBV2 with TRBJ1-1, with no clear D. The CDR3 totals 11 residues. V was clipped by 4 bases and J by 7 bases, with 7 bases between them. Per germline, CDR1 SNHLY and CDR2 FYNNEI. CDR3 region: CASSAASEAFF. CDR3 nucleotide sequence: TGTGCCAGCAGTGCGGCAAGTGAAGCTTTCTTT.

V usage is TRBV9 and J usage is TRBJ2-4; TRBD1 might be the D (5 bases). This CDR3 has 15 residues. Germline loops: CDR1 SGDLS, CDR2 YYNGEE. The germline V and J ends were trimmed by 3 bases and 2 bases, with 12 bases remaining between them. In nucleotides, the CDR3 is TGTGCCAGCAGCGAAAAACAGGATCCCAAAAACATTCAGTACTTC. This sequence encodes CASSEKQDPKNIQYF. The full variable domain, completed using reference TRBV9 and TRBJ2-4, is DSGVTQTPKHLITATGQRVTLRCSPRSGDLSVYWYQQSLDQGLQFLIQYYNGEERAKGNILERFSAQQFPDLHSELNLSSLELGDSALYFCASSEKQDPKNIQYFGAGTRLSVL.

DNA for the CDR3: TGTGCCAGCAGGGATCAGGTGGCCCAGCATTTT. This encodes CASRDQVAQHF. V gene TRBV6-1 combines with J gene TRBJ1-5; D is uncertain. The V end was cut by 6 bases, the J end by 11 bases, with 11 bases between. The CDR3 consists of 11 residues. Germline V lookup: CDR1 MNHNS, CDR2 SASEGT.

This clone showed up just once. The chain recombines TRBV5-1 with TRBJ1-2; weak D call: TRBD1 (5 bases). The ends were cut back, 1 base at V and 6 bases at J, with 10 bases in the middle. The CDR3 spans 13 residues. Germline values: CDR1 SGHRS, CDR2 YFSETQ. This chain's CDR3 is CASSLHGADGYTF. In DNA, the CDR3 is TGCGCCAGCAGCTTGCACGGGGCAGATGGCTACACCTTC. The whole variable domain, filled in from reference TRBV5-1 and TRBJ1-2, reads KAGVTQTPRYLIKTRGQQVTLSCSPISGHRSVSWYQQTPGQGLQFLFEYFSETQRNKGNFPGRFSGRQFSNSRSEMNVSTLELGDSALYLCASSLHGADGYTFGSGTRLTVV.

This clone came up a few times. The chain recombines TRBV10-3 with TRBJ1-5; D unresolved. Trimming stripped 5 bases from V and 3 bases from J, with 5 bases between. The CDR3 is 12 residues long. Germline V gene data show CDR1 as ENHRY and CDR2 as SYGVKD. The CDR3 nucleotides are TGTGCCATCAGTCCGGACAATCAGCCCCAGCATTTT. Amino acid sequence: CAISPDNQPQHF.

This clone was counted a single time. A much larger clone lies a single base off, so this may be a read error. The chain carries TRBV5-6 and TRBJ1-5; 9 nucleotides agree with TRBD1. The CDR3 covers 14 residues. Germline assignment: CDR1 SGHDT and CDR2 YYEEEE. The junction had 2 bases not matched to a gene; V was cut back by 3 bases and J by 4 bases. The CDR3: CASSSGQGNQPQHF. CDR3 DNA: TGTGCCAGCAGCTCGGGACAGGGAAATCAGCCCCAGCATTTT.

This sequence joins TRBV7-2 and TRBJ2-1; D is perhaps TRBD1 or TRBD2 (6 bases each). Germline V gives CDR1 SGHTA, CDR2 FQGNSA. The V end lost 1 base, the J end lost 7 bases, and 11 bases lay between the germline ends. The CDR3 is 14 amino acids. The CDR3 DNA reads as TGTGCCAGCAGCTTAGTTAGGGGGGTAAATGAGCAGTTCTTC. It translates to CASSLVRGVNEQFF.

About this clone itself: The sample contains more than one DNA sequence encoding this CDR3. CDR3 sequence: CASSPGLAGVNEQFF. CDR3 sequence (DNA): TGTGCCAGCAGCCCGGGACTAGCGGGGGTAAATGAGCAGTTCTTC. This chain connects TRBV5-4 to TRBJ2-1, with TRBD2 identical over 14 bases. V was clipped by 4 bases and J by 7 bases; unmatched bases: 4. The CDR3 runs to 15 residues. CDR1 and CDR2 from the germline V gene are SGHNT and YYREEE (reference sequence).

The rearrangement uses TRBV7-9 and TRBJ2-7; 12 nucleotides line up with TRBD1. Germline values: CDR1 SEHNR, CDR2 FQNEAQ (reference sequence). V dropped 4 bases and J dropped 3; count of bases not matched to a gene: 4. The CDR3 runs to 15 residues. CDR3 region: CASSYGTGGNYEQYF. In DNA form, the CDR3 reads TGTGCCAGCAGCTACGGGACAGGGGGCAACTACGAGCAGTACTTC.